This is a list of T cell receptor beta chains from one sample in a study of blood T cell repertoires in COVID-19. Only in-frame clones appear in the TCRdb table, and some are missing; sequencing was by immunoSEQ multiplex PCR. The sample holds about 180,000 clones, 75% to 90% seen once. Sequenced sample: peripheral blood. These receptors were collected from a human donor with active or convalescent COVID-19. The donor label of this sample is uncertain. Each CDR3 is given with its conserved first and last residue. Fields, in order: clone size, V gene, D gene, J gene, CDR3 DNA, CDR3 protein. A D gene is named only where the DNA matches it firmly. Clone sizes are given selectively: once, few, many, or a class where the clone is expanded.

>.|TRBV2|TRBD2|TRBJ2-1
TGTGCCAGCAGTGAGGAGCGGGAGTTAGTTGAGCAGTTCTTC
CASSEERELVEQFF
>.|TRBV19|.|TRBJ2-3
TGTGCCAGTTACTCGGGAACGCCGGGTGGTACGCAGTATTTT
CASYSGTPGGTQYF
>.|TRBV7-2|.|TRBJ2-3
TGTGCCAGCAGCCCCCTTATCACAGATACGCAGTATTTT
CASSPLITDTQYF
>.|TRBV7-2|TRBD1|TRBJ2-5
TGTGCCAGCAGTCAGGACAGGGGAGAGACCCAGTACTTC
CASSQDRGETQYF
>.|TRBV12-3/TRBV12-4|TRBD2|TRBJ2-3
TGTGCCAGCAGGGGGGGGACAGATACGCAGTATTTT
CASRGGTDTQYF
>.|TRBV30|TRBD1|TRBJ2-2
TGTGCCTGGAAGGGACAGGGGAGGACCGGGGAGCTGTTTTTT
CAWKGQGRTGELFF
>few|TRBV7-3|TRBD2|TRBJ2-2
TGTGCCAGCAGCTTAATTCGGACTAGCGGGAGATCTACGAACACCGGGGAGCTGTTTTTT
CASSLIRTSGRSTNTGELFF
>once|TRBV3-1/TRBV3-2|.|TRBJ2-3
TGTGCCAGCAGCCATCCAGGCCCAGATACGCAGTATTTT
CASSHPGPDTQYF
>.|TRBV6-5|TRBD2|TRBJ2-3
TGTGCCAGCAGTTTAGCGGGGGGGCCGGTAGATACGCAGTATTTT
CASSLAGGPVDTQYF
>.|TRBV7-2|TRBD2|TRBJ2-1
TGTGCCAGCAGCTTAATGGTCGGGGGGGCCCTTGAGCAGTTCTTC
CASSLMVGGALEQFF
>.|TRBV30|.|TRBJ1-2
TGTGCCTGGAGTTCGGGGGTCCCGAGGGTTGGCTACACCTTC
CAWSSGVPRVGYTF
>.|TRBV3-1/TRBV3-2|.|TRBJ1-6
TGTGCCAGCAGCCCCCTCAGTGGGAGTTCACCCCTCCACTTT
CASSPLSGSSPLHF
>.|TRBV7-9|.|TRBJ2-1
TGTGCCAGCAGCTTAGGAACTCTTACCCACAATGAGCAGTTCTTC
CASSLGTLTHNEQFF
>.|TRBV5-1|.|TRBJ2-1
TGCGCCAGCAGCTTGCTAGCGTCGGGCCCTCAAAACGAGCAGTTCTTC
CASSLLASGPQNEQFF
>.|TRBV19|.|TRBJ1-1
TGTGCCAGTAGTATAGGCCCACCGGGACAAGTCACTGAAGCTTTCTTT
CASSIGPPGQVTEAFF
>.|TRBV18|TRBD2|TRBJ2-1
TGTGCCAGCTCACAAAAAGTCTCTAGCGGGATAGCAGATGAGCAGTTCTTC
CASSQKVSSGIADEQFF
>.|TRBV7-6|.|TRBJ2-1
TGTGCCAGCAGCGCTAGTTATGGTGGAGTAGATGAGCAGTTCTTC
CASSASYGGVDEQFF
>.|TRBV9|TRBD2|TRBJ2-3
TGTGCCAGCAGCGTAGGTGGCGGGGGGCCTGATACGCAGTATTTT
CASSVGGGGPDTQYF
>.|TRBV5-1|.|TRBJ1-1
TGCGCCAGCAGCTTCGGGGAGCGTAGCACTGAAGCTTTCTTT
CASSFGERSTEAFF
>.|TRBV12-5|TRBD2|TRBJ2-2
TGTGCTAGTGGTTCGGGAGGGGTTCTCGACACCGGGGAGCTGTTTTTT
CASGSGGVLDTGELFF
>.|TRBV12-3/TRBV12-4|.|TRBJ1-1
TGTGCCAGCAGCCGTAGCCCAGCTGAAGCTTTCTTT
CASSRSPAEAFF
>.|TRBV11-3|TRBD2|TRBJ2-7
TGTGCCAGCAGCTTAGATAGGGCTAGCGGGAGCTCGTACTTC
CASSLDRASGSSYF
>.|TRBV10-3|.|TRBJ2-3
TGTGCCATCAGTGAGGTCCAGGGGCACACAGATACGCAGTATTTT
CAISEVQGHTDTQYF
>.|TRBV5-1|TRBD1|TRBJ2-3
TGCGCCAGCAGCCAGGGGGACAACACAGATACGCAGTATTTT
CASSQGDNTDTQYF
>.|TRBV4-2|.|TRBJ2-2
TGTGCCAGCAGCCAGCCCCACAGGGACACCGGGGAGCTGTTTTTT
CASSQPHRDTGELFF
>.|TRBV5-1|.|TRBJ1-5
TGCGCCAGCAGCCGTACAGGGCATGGCAATCAGCCCCAGCATTTT
CASSRTGHGNQPQHF
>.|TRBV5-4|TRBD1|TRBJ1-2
TGTGCCAGCAGCGAGGACAGGGTTGGTGGCTACACCTTC
CASSEDRVGGYTF
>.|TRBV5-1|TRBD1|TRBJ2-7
TGCGCCAGCAGCTGGGGTCCGGGACAGGGGGCCTCCTACGAGCAGTACTTC
CASSWGPGQGASYEQYF
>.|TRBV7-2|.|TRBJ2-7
TGTGCCAGCAGCTTAGGCGGTGTGGGGGCCACCGCCTACGAGCAGTACTTC
CASSLGGVGATAYEQYF
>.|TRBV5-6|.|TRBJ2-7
TGTGCCAGCAGCTTATCAGGGTGGGAGCAGTACTTC
CASSLSGWEQYF
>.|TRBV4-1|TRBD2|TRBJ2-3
TGCGCCAGCAGCCGGAATCAGGCGGGGAGGGACACAGATACGCAGTATTTT
CASSRNQAGRDTDTQYF
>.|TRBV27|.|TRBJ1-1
TGTGCCAGCTCAAGGGTAGGGGTTAACACTGAAGCTTTCTTT
CASSRVGVNTEAFF
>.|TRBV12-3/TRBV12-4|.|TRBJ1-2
TGTGCCAGCAGCCGTCAGGGGAACTATGGCTACACCTTC
CASSRQGNYGYTF
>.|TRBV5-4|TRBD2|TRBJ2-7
TGTGCCAGCAGCCCGGGGGGGGGAGGCTCCTACGAGCAGTACTTC
CASSPGGGGSYEQYF
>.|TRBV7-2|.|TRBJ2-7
TGTGCCAGCAGCTTATTTAAGGGCAGGGCGTCTGAGCAGTACTTC
CASSLFKGRASEQYF
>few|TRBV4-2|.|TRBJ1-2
TGTGCCAGCAGCGCCACCAGGGCTGGTGGCTACACCTTC
CASSATRAGGYTF
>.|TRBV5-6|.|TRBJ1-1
TGTGCCAGCAGCCTACGGGGGGGTATGAACACTGAAGCTTTCTTT
CASSLRGGMNTEAFF
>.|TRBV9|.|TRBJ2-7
TGTGCCAGCAGCGTACCCATGAGAGGGCTACGGGCCGAGCAGTACTTC
CASSVPMRGLRAEQYF
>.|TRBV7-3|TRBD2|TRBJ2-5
TGTGCCAGCAGCTTAAGAGGACCGGGACTAGAAGAGACCCAGTACTTC
CASSLRGPGLEETQYF
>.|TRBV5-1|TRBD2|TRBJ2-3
TGCGCCAGCAGCCCTAGCGGGGAGAACACAGATACGCAGTATTTT
CASSPSGENTDTQYF
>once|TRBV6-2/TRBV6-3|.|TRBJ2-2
TGTGCCAGCAGTACTACTTTGAACACCGGGGAGCTGTTTTTT
CASSTTLNTGELFF
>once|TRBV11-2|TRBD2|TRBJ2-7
TGTGCCAGCAGCCCCATCACGGGGGGGCTGTCTGGGCAGTACTTC
CASSPITGGLSGQYF
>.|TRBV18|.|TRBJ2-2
TGTGCCAGCTCGCCGGGGGTTCAACATACCGGGGAGCTGTTTTTT
CASSPGVQHTGELFF
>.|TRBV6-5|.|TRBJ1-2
TGTGCCAGCCATTCTAACCCCTATGGCTACACCTTC
CASHSNPYGYTF
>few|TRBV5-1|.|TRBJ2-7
TGCGCCAGCAGCTCCGAGACGGGCTACGAGCAGTACTTC
CASSSETGYEQYF
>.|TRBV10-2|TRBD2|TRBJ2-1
TGCGCCAGCACAATCTTTAGCGGGAGGAATTACAATGAGCAGTTCTTC
CASTIFSGRNYNEQFF
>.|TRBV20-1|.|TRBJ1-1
TGCATGAGCCGGGACAAACATGAAGCTTTCTTT
CMSRDKHEAFF
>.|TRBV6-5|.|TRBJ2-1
TGTGCCAGCAGTTACCCTCGGGGGAGCAGGTATGAGCAGTTCTTC
CASSYPRGSRYEQFF
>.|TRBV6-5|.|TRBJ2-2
TGTGCCAGCGAGACAGGGAGGTCTGGGGAGCTGTTTTTT
CASETGRSGELFF
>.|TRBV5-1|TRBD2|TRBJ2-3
TGCGCCAGCAGCTTGGAACTAGCGGGATATAGCACAGATACGCAGTATTTT
CASSLELAGYSTDTQYF
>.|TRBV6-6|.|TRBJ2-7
TGTGCCAGCGGAGAGGTAGAGCAGTACTTC
CASGEVEQYF
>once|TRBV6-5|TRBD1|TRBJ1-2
TGTGCCAGCAGAACAGGGGAGAATGGCTACACCTTC
CASRTGENGYTF
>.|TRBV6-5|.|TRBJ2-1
TGTGCCAGCTCTCCGGGTTTCTTCCACAATGAGCAGTTCTTC
CASSPGFFHNEQFF
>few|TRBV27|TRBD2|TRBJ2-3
TGTGCCAGCAGTTTTGGAGTCGGGAGGGCCGGAGATACGCAGTATTTT
CASSFGVGRAGDTQYF